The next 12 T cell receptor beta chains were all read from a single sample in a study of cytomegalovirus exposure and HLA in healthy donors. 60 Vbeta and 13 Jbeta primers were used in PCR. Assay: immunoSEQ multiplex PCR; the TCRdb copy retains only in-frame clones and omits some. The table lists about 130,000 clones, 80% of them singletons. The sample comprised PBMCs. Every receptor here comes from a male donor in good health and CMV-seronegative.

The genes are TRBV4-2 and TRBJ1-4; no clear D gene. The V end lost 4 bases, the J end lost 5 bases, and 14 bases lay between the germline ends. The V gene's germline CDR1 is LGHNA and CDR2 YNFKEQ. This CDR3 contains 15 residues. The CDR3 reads CASSPTIRENEKLFF. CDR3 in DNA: TGTGCCAGCAGCCCCACGATCCGGGAGAATGAAAAACTGTTTTTT.

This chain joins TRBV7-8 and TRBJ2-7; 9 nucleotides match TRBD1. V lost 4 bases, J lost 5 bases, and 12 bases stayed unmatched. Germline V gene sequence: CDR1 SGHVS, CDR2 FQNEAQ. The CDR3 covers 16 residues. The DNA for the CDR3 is TGTGCCAGCAGCTCCTATGACCGGGACAGGGAGGACGAGCAGTACTTC. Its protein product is CASSSYDRDREDEQYF.

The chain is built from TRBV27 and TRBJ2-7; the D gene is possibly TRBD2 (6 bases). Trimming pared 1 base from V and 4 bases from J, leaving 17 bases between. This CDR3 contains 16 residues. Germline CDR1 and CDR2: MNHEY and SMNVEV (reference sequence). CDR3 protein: CASSLFIRGGGYEQYF. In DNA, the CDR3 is TGTGCCAGCAGTTTATTCATTCGGGGAGGTGGGTACGAGCAGTACTTC.

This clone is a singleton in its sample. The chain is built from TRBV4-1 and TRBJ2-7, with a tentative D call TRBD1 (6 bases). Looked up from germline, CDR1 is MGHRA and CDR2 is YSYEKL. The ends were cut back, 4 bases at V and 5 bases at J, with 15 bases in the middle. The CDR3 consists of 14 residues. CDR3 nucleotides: TGCGCCAGCAGCCCCAACAGGGCCCTGGACGAGCAGTACTTC. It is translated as CASSPNRALDEQYF.

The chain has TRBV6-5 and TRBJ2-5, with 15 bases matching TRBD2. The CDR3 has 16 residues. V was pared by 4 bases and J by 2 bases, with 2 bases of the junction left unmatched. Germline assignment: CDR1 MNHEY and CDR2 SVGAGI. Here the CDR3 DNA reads TGTGCCAGCAGTTTTGGGACTAGCGGGGGGCAAGAGACCCAGTACTTC. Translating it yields CASSFGTSGGQETQYF.

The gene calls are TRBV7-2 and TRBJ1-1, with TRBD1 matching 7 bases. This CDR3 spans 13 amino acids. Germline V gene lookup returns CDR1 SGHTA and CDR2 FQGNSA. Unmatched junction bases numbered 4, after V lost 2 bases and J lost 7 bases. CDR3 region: CASSLLQGFEAFF. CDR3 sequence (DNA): TGTGCCAGCAGCTTACTACAGGGGTTTGAAGCTTTCTTT.

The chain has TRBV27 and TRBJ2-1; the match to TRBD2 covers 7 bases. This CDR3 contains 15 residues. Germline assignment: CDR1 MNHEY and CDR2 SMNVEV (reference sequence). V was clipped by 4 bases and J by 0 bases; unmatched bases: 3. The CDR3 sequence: CASSSWGGSYNEQFF. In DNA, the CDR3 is TGTGCCAGCAGTTCATGGGGGGGCTCCTACAATGAGCAGTTCTTC.

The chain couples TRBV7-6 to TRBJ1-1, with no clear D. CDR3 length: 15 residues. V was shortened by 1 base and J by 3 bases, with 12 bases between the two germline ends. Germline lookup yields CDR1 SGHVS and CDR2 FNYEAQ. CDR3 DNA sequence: TGTGCCAGCAGCTTAGGTGGGAGGTGGGACACTGAAGCTTTCTTT. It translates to CASSLGGRWDTEAFF.

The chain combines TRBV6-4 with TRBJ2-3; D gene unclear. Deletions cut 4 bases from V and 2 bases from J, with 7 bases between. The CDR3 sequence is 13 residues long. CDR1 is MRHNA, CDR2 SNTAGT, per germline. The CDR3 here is CASSGADTDTQYF. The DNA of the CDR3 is TGTGCCAGCAGTGGGGCAGACACAGATACGCAGTATTTT.

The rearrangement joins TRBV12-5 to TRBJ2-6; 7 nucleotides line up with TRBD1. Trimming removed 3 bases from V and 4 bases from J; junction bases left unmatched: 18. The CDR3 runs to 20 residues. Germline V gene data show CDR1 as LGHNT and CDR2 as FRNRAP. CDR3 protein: CASGFLQKGQLELGANVLTF. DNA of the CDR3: TGTGCTAGTGGTTTCCTACAAAAGGGACAGTTGGAATTAGGGGCCAACGTCCTGACTTTC.

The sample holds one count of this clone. DNA of the CDR3: TGTGCCAGCAATAGCGGGGGCAGGGGCAATCAGCCCCAGCATTTT. This codes for CASNSGGRGNQPQHF. The rearrangement uses TRBV27 and TRBJ1-5; D perhaps matches TRBD1 (6 bases). CDR1 and CDR2 (germline): MNHEY, SMNVEV (reference sequence). CDR3 length: 15 amino acids. V lost 7 bases and J 2 bases, leaving 15 bases between the germline ends.

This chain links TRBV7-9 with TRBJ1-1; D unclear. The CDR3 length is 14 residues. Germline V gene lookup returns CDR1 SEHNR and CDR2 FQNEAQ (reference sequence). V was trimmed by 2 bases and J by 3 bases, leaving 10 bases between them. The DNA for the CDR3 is TGTGCCAGCAGCTTACATGACGGAGACACTGAAGCTTTCTTT. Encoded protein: CASSLHDGDTEAFF.